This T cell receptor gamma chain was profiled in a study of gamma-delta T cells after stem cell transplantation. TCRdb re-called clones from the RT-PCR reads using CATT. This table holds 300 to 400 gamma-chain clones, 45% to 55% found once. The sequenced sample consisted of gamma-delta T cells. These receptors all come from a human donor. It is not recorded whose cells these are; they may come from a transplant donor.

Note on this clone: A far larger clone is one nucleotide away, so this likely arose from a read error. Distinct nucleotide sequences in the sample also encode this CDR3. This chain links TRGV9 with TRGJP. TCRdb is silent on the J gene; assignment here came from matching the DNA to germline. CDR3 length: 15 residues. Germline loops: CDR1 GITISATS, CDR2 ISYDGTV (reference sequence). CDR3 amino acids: CALWEQELGKKIKVF. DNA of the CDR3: TGTGCCTTGTGGGAGCAAGAGTTAGGCAAAAAAATCAAGGTATTT.